These T cell receptor beta chains were read from a single sample in a study of cytomegalovirus exposure and HLA in healthy donors. Method: immunoSEQ multiplex PCR; TCRdb's copy keeps in-frame clones and lacks some. The sample holds roughly 180,000 clones, more than 75% seen once. Sequenced: PBMCs. These receptors all stem from a man between 18 and 29 years old in good health and CMV-seropositive. Each CDR3 is given with its conserved first and last residue. Each record gives: J gene, V gene, CDR3 protein.

TRBJ2-5 TRBV5-1 CASSPEGEGGETQYF
TRBJ2-2 TRBV28 CASSQGQGAGELFF
TRBJ2-2 TRBV9 CASSVTGTGAGELFF
TRBJ2-7 TRBV6-6 CASSPAYEQYF
TRBJ2-1 TRBV9 CASSVEETRHNEQFF
TRBJ1-4 TRBV6-4 CASSDSAGPNEKLFF
TRBJ2-7 TRBV2 CASSNSYEQYF
TRBJ2-1 TRBV5-4 CASSLVAGGGNEQFF
TRBJ1-5 TRBV19 CASSIRRVHQPQHF
TRBJ2-5 TRBV2 CASRVLRQETQYF
TRBJ2-3 TRBV5-4 CASSGVGSQSTDTQYF
TRBJ2-5 TRBV27 CASSLTFGQTETQYF
TRBJ2-7 TRBV25-1 CASSEYGTVYEQYF
TRBJ2-1 TRBV4-1 CASSPRQELGNEQFF
TRBJ1-5 TRBV13 CASSRARNQPQHF
TRBJ2-7 TRBV7-6 CASSLDNSRYEQYF
TRBJ2-2 TRBV29-1 CSVGQNTGELFF
TRBJ1-5 TRBV6-1 CASSELGGVGNQPQHF
TRBJ2-7 TRBV29-1 CSVENNYEQYF
TRBJ1-2 TRBV11-1 CASSLTGTYGYTF
TRBJ1-1 TRBV30 CAWSVGGSEAFF
TRBJ2-1 TRBV25-1 CASSEYRGQFF
TRBJ2-7 TRBV28 CASKGLYYEQYF
TRBJ2-5 TRBV7-2 CASSFSGTSQETQYF
TRBJ1-4 TRBV9 CASSPTGVTNEKLFF
TRBJ2-7 TRBV30 CAWSVKGRGGYEQYF